This T cell receptor beta chain was identified during a study of identical twins. TCRdb recomputed calls from the 5' RACE reads with MiXCR, one row per CDR3 protein. Among around 650,000 distinct CDR3 sequences listed, about 7.1% were seen once. The germline V gene encodes CDR1 SGHNT and CDR2 YENEEA. This CDR3 has 14 amino acids. The V gene lost 2 bases and the J gene lost 2 bases, with 9 bases spanning the gap. The sample was also reused in another study, on yellow fever vaccine responses in identical twins.

Material for sequencing was PBMCs. V usage is TRBV11-3 and J usage is TRBJ2-5; D not resolved. The source of this sequence is a woman younger than 35 in good health. The CDR3 coding sequence is TGTGCCAGCAGCTTAAACGGAAGACAAGAGACCCAGTACTTC. Protein: CASSLNGRQETQYF.